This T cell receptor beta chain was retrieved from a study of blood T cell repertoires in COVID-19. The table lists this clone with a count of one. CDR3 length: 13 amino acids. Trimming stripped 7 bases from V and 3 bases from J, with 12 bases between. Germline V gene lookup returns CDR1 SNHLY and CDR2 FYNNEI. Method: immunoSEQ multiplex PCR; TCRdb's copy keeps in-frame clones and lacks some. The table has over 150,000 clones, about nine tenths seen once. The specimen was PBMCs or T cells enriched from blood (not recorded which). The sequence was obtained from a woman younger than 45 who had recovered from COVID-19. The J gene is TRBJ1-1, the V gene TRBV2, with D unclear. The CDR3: CASKQDQYTEAFF. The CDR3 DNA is TGTGCCAGCAAGCAGGATCAATACACTGAAGCTTTCTTT.